This entry describes one T cell receptor beta chain. Libraries were prepared by immunoSEQ multiplex PCR; TCRdb keeps only in-frame clonotypes and omits some of them. Of some 330,000 clones in the sample, over 75% were seen once. All enrollees were roughly 18 to 90 years old and from roughly 22 US areas. This sample is part of a study of blood T cell repertoires in COVID-19. The sequence derives from a man aged 25-45 years who had recovered from COVID-19. Sequenced input: PBMCs or T cells enriched from blood (not recorded which).

The CDR3 sequence: CASSLDGRGGVPNEQFF. The CDR3 nucleotides are TGTGCCAGCAGCTTAGACGGGCGGGGGGGCGTACCCAATGAGCAGTTCTTC. V is TRBV11-3 and J is TRBJ2-1; TRBD2 matches at 9 bases. The germline V gene has CDR1 SGHNT and CDR2 YENEEA. Unmatched junction bases numbered 9, after V lost 0 bases and J lost 6 bases. This CDR3 is 17 amino acids long.